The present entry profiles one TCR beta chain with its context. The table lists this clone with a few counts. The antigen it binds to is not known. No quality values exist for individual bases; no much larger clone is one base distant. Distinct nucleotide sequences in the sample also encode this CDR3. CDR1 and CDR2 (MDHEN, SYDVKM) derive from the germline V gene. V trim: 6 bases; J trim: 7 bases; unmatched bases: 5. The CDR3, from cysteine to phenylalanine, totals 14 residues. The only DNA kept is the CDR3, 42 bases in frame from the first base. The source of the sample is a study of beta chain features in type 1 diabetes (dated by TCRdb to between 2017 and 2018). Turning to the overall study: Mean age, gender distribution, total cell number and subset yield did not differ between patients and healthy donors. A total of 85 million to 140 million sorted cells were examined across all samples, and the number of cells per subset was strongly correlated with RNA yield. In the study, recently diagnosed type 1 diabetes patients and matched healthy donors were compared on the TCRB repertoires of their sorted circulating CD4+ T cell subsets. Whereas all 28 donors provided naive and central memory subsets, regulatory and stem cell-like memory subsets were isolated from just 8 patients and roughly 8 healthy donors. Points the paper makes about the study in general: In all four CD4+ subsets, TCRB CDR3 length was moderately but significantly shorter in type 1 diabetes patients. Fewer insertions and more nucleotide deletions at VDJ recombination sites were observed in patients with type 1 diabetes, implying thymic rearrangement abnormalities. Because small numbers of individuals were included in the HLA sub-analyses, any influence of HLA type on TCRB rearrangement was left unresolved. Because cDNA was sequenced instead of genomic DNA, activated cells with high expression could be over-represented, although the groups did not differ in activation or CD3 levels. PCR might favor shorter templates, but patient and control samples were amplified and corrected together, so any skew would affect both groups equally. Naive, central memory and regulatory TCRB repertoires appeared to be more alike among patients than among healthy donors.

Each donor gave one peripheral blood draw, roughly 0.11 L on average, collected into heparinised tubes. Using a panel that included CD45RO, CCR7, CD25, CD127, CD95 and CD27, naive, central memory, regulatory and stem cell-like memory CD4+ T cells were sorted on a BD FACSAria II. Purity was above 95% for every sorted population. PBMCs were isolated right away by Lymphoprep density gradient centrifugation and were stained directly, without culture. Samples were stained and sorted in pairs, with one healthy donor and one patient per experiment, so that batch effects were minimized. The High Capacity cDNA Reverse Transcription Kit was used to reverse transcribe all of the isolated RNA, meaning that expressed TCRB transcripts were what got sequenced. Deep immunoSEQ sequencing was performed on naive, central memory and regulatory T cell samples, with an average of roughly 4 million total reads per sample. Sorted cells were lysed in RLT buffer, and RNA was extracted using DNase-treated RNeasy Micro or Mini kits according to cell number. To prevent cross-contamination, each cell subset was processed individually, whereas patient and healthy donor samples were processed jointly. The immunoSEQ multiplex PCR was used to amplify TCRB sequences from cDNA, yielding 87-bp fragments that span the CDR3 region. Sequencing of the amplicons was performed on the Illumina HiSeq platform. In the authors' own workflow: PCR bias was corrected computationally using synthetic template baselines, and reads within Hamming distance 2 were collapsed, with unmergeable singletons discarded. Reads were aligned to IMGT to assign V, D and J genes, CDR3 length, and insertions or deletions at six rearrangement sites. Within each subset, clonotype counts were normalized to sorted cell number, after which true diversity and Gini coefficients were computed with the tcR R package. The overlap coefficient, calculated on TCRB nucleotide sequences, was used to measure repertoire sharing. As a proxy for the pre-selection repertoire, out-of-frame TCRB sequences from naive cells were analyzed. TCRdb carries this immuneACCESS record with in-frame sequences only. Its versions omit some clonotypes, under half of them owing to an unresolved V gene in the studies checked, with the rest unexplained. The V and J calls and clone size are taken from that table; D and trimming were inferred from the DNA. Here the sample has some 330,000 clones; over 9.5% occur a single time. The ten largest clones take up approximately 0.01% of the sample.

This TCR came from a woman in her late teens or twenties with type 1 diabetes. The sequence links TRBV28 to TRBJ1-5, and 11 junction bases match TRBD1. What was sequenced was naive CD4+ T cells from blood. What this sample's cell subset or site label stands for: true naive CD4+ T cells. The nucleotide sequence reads TGTGCCAGCAGCCCCGGACAGGGGGCCCAGCCCCAGCATTTT. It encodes CASSPGQGAQPQHF.